The 12 T cell receptor beta chains below come from one sample, sequenced in a study of T cell responses to AZD1222 COVID-19 vaccine. The method was immunoSEQ multiplex PCR; TCRdb's version includes in-frame clones alone and lacks a portion of them. The table lists fewer than 65,000 clones, roughly 90% of them singletons, with roughly 15% in the top ten. Sequencing used peripheral blood, obtained 28 days after the second AZD1222 dose. The receptor set was obtained from an adult who received the AZD1222 COVID-19 vaccine.

This clone appeared once. The CDR3 is CASSRTGDEQFF. The CDR3 nucleotides are TGTGCCAGCAGCCGGACTGGGGATGAGCAGTTCTTC. The chain joins TRBV6-5 to TRBJ2-1; D is perhaps TRBD2 (5 bases). V lost 6 bases and J lost 8, with 11 bases in between. The CDR3 spans 12 residues. Germline V gene data show CDR1 as MNHEY and CDR2 as SVGAGI.

The table lists this clone with a count of one. The chain recombines TRBV6-2 or TRBV6-3 with TRBJ2-3; D assignment may be TRBD1 or TRBD2 (6 bases each). The germline V gene encodes CDR1 MNHEY and CDR2 SVGEGT. V was trimmed by 0 bases and J by 0 bases, leaving 13 bases between them. This CDR3 has 17 amino acids. CDR3 sequence reads: CASSYSTGRLSTDTQYF. The CDR3 bases are TGTGCCAGCAGTTACTCTACAGGGAGGTTAAGCACAGATACGCAGTATTTT.

The V call is TRBV4-1, the J call TRBJ2-2; tentatively, D is TRBD1 or TRBD2 (5 bases each). The CDR3 is made up of 15 amino acids. The germline V and J ends were trimmed by 4 bases and 3 bases, with 12 bases remaining between them. The germline CDR1 and CDR2 sequences are MGHRA and YSYEKL. CDR3 in DNA: TGCGCCAGCAGCCCTTTAGAGGGGTACACCGGGGAGCTGTTTTTT. Protein product: CASSPLEGYTGELFF.

J is TRBJ2-1 and V is TRBV5-1; 9 bases fit TRBD2. V was pared by 0 bases and J by 9 bases, with 10 bases of the junction left unmatched. The CDR3 is 16 residues long. Germline V CDR1 and CDR2: SGHRS, YFSETQ. CDR3 nucleotide sequence: TGCGCCAGCAGCTTGGACGGGGGACTAGCTTATAGTGAGCAGTTCTTC. Encoded protein: CASSLDGGLAYSEQFF.

The chain recombines TRBV7-7 with TRBJ2-7; D ambiguous. Germline-derived CDR1 and CDR2 are SSHAT and FNYEAQ (reference sequence). V was trimmed by 0 bases and J by 3 bases, leaving 15 bases between them. There are 16 residues in the CDR3. The CDR3 here is CASSLARRCLLYEQYF. In DNA, the CDR3 is TGTGCCAGCAGCTTAGCGCGAAGGTGTCTCCTCTACGAGCAGTACTTC.

This rearrangement joins TRBV18 to TRBJ1-3, with D tentatively TRBD1 (6 bases). V was clipped by 6 bases and J by 2 bases, with 17 bases between them. The CDR3 runs to 16 residues. CDR1 is KGHSH and CDR2 is LQKENI in the germline V gene. The CDR3 DNA reads TGTGCCAGCTCCCCCCCGACTCCAGGGGCTGGAAACACCATATATTTT. This sequence encodes CASSPPTPGAGNTIYF.

This clone is medium-sized (0.01 to 0.1%). V and J are TRBV18 and TRBJ1-1, with 8 bases matching TRBD1. From germline, CDR1 is KGHSH and CDR2 LQKENI. This CDR3 has 22 amino acids. Losses at the gene ends were 1 base for V and 1 base for J; bases not matched to a gene: 23. The CDR3 loop reads CASSPRGFYLADRDEENTEAFF. For the CDR3, the DNA is TGTGCCAGCTCACCACGAGGGTTCTATTTGGCGGACAGGGACGAAGAGAACACTGAAGCTTTCTTT.

This chain links TRBV19 with TRBJ2-3, with D possibly being TRBD2 (6 bases). Trimming cost V 3 bases and J 5 bases, with 12 bases left between them. This CDR3 is built from 14 residues. CDR1 LNHDA and CDR2 SQIVND come from the germline V gene (reference sequence). CDR3 residues: CASSMGGSQDTQYF. The DNA for the CDR3 is TGTGCCAGTAGTATGGGGGGAAGTCAAGATACGCAGTATTTT.

This clone showed up just once. The chain couples TRBV10-2 to TRBJ2-1, with D perhaps matching TRBD1 (6 bases). V lost 8 bases, J lost 4 bases, and 15 bases lay in between. Germline values: CDR1 WSHSY, CDR2 SAAADI. This CDR3 contains 14 residues. The DNA for the CDR3 is TGCGCCAGCCGGAGCTTGGGGGCGTACAATGAGCAGTTCTTC. Translation gives CASRSLGAYNEQFF.

A single count supports this clone. CDR3 nucleotide sequence: TGCAGTGCTAGTGCCGGGGGCGGGAGGTTTTCCTACGAGCAGTACTTC. Amino acids: CSASAGGGRFSYEQYF. This sequence joins TRBV20-1 and TRBJ2-7; 8 bases line up with TRBD2. The CDR3 consists of 16 residues. J gave up 1 base and V 3 bases, and 11 bases lay outside the gene matches. From germline, CDR1 is DFQATT and CDR2 SNEGSKA (reference sequence).

The chain carries TRBV11-3 and TRBJ2-5; tentative D call: TRBD2 (5 bases). This CDR3 has 14 amino acids. With 5 bases removed from V and 5 bases from J, the gap between germline ends came to 15 bases. Germline assignment: CDR1 SGHNT and CDR2 YENEEA. This CDR3 reads CASSQRVGEETQYF. The CDR3 DNA reads TGTGCCAGCAGCCAACGCGTCGGGGAGGAGACCCAGTACTTC.

V gene TRBV18 combines with J gene TRBJ2-3; D remains ambiguous. V lost 2 bases and J lost 4, with 4 bases in between. This CDR3 comprises 12 residues. Germline CDR1 is KGHSH and CDR2 is LQKENI. The CDR3 region is CASSPSADTQYF. In DNA, the CDR3 is TGTGCCAGCTCACCAAGCGCAGATACGCAGTATTTT.